This T cell receptor (beta chain) appears in the sequencing data of a study of HIV-infected patients and healthy controls. Judged by abundance, this clonotype is medium-sized. The antigen is not known. All unsorted peripheral T cells were captured because whole blood was used without fractionation. Control samples came from about 10 uninfected healthy donors, several of them resampled after roughly 3 months. cDNA was made from about 500 ng RNA using alpha and beta constant primers. Alpha and beta chain libraries were made separately by chain-specific third strand synthesis with multiplexing indices. TCRdb used MiXCR to reprocess the 5' RACE reads, holding one entry per CDR3 protein. Among over 15,000 distinct CDR3 sequences listed, over 7% were seen once. Broader study findings: Size-matching overweighted rare events from HIV-infected data when comparing patients with controls. No HLA typing of donors was done in this study. Untreated HIV+ repertoires had roughly threefold fewer distinct CDR3s and lower Shannon diversity than healthy controls.

CDR1 is MDHEN and CDR2 is SYDVKM in the germline V gene. With 5 bases clipped from V and 1 base from J, the junction kept 8 bases outside the gene matches. The CDR3 spans 15 residues. The source is an adult in good health. This chain joins TRBV28 and TRBJ2-7; 7 nucleotides line up with TRBD1. What was sequenced was blood. The CDR3 loop reads CASSPWDSQSYEQYF. The DNA for the CDR3 is TGTGCCAGCAGTCCGTGGGACAGTCAGTCCTACGAGCAGTACTTC.